The clone carrying this TCR beta chain has ten or more counts. Trimming took off 3 bases at V and 6 bases at J, with 3 bases between the two ends. Per the germline V gene, CDR1 is SGHVS and CDR2 is FQNEAQ. CDR3 length equals 11 residues. Pregnant or lactating patients were excluded, as were those with uncontrolled infection or other autoimmune disease. PBMCs were obtained from about 10 ml fresh peripheral blood. The record originates from a study of T cells in Graves' hyperthyroidism and ophthalmopathy. Using RNA transcripts as the source, TCR beta CDR3 regions were amplified. Initially, a first-round RT-PCR of the TCR CDR3 employed the HTBI primer set. One entry per CDR3 protein, called by TCRdb with MiXCR from the multiplex PCR reads. The sample includes a few hundred thousand distinct CDR3 sequences, approximately 21% of them seen just once.

Sequencing input: blood. The rearrangement uses TRBV7-8 and TRBJ2-1; no clear D gene. The sequence came from a man aged 30 to 39 with Graves' ophthalmopathy. The CDR3 spells CASSFANEQFF. CDR3 bases: TGTGCCAGCAGCTTTGCCAATGAGCAGTTCTTC.